One sample yielded the 32 T cell receptor beta chains listed below, sequenced in a study of a mutant IDH1 vaccine in newly diagnosed glioma. Time point given: week 23, last vaccination. Each dose of the vaccine consisted of 300 ug of mutant IDH1 20-mer peptide, with topical imiquimod. The data were produced by immunoSEQ multiplex PCR, yet TCRdb's version contains in-frame clones alone and is incomplete. This table has about 44,000 clones, approximately 90% appearing once. These TCRs are of unknown antigen specificity. Material: PBMCs, obtained from a glioma patient whose treatment included an IDH1 peptide vaccine. The receptors derive from a middle-aged man with glioma.

The chain combines TRBV29-1 with TRBJ1-4, with D maybe TRBD1 (5 bases). The germline V and J ends were trimmed by 3 bases and 11 bases, with 13 bases remaining between them. From germline, CDR1 is SQVTM and CDR2 ANQGSEA. This CDR3 spans 12 amino acids. This CDR3 reads CSVDTGPDKLFF. CDR3 nucleotides: TGCAGCGTTGACACGGGGCCGGATAAACTGTTTTTT.

The genes are TRBV9 and TRBJ1-1; no reliable D call. V dropped 0 bases and J dropped 2 bases, with 11 bases sitting between them. The germline CDR1 and CDR2 sequences are SGDLS and YYNGEE. The CDR3 runs to 15 residues. Written as DNA, the CDR3 is TGTGCCAGCAGCGTAGTTCCAGGTTTAAACACTGAAGCTTTCTTT. This translates into CASSVVPGLNTEAFF.

The gene calls are TRBV11-2 and TRBJ2-3; D is possibly TRBD1 or TRBD2 (5 bases each). This CDR3 has 15 amino acids. Between the trimmed V and J ends, which lost 5 bases and 5 bases, there was a span of 17 bases. CDR1 is SGHAT and CDR2 is FQNNGV in the germline V gene. The CDR3 sequence: CASSKTPGPGDTQYF. The CDR3 DNA is TGTGCCAGCAGCAAAACCCCGGGGCCCGGAGATACGCAGTATTTT. The variable domain in full, completed from reference TRBV11-2 and TRBJ2-3, reads EAGVAQSPRYKIIEKRQSVAFWCNPISGHATLYWYQQILGQGPKLLIQFQNNGVVDDSQLPKDRFSAERLKGVDSTLKIQPAKLEDSAVYLCASSKTPGPGDTQYFGPGTRLTVL.

In the case of this clone: Compared with germline, one end of the junction differs, possibly owing to a read error. V is TRBV9 and J is TRBJ1-2; TRBD1 matches at 8 bases. From germline, CDR1 is SGDLS and CDR2 YYNGEE. The length of the CDR3 is 12 residues. The CDR3 DNA reads TGTGCCAGCAGCCCAGGACAGGGTACGAAGGCCTTC. Its translation: CASSPGQGTKAF. Variable domain in full (rest from reference TRBV9 and TRBJ1-2): DSGVTQTPKHLITATGQRVTLRCSPRSGDLSVYWYQQSLDQGLQFLIQYYNGEERAKGNILERFSAQQFPDLHSELNLSSLELGDSALYFCASSPGQGTKAFGSGTRLTVV.

The rearrangement joins TRBV10-3 to TRBJ2-1, with D possibly TRBD2 on 5 matching bases. The germline gives CDR1 ENHRY, CDR2 SYGVKD. There are 13 residues in the CDR3. Trimming left V 4 bases short and J 11 bases short, with 15 bases between. The CDR3 nucleotides read TGTGCCATCAGTGGTGGTGGGAGTGAAAAGCAGTTCTTC. It encodes CAISGGGSEKQFF.

J is TRBJ1-1 and V is TRBV19; TRBD1 is a possible D gene (6 bases). The germline gives CDR1 LNHDA, CDR2 SQIVND (reference sequence). V was clipped by 3 bases and J by 1 base, with 12 bases between them. The CDR3 totals 15 residues. The CDR3 region is CASSIDRGPNTEAFF. CDR3 nucleotide sequence: TGTGCCAGTAGTATCGATCGGGGGCCGAACACTGAAGCTTTCTTT.

The rearrangement joins TRBV5-1 to TRBJ2-7; 9 bases are shared with TRBD2. The CDR3 has 12 residues. With V trimmed by 7 bases and J by 4 bases, 3 bases remained unmatched. Germline V lookup: CDR1 SGHRS, CDR2 YFSETQ. The CDR3 region has the DNA TGCGCCAGCCGCGGGGGGGAATACGAGCAGTACTTC. Its translation: CASRGGEYEQYF.

This clone was recorded only once. V and J are TRBV7-2 and TRBJ1-2, with a weak D call TRBD1 (6 bases). The ends were cut back, 4 bases at V and 4 bases at J, with 22 bases in the middle. This CDR3 region has 17 residues. CDR1 and CDR2 (germline): SGHTA, FQGNSA. Here the CDR3 reads CASSSGAGGAIGYGYTF. CDR3 nucleotide sequence: TGTGCCAGCAGCTCCGGGGCGGGGGGCGCAATAGGCTATGGCTACACCTTC.

The chain carries TRBV7-9 and TRBJ1-4; tentatively, D is TRBD1 (5 bases). Germline-derived CDR1 and CDR2 are SEHNR and FQNEAQ (reference sequence). The V end lost 3 bases, the J end lost 6 bases, and 14 bases lay between the germline ends. This CDR3 spans 15 amino acids. CDR3 loop: CASSFGHSRDEKLFF. In nucleotides, the CDR3 is TGTGCCAGCAGCTTTGGACATTCAAGGGATGAAAAACTGTTTTTT.

The genes are TRBV6-5 and TRBJ2-3; D is ambiguous. Trimming cost V 6 bases and J 0 bases, with 13 bases left between them. Germline values: CDR1 MNHEY, CDR2 SVGAGI. This CDR3 spans 15 amino acids. The CDR3 region has the DNA TGTGCCAGCAGACGTGAAAGAGGAAGCACAGATACGCAGTATTTT. Its protein is CASRRERGSTDTQYF.

The genes are TRBV29-1 and TRBJ2-3, with D hard to call. The V gene's germline CDR1 is SQVTM and CDR2 ANQGSEA. The CDR3 extends over 9 amino acids. Trimming took 7 bases from V and 8 from J, leaving 7 bases between them. CDR3 nucleotide sequence: TGCAGCGCGTCCGGTACGCAGTATTTT. Amino acid sequence: CSASGTQYF.

The chain has TRBV5-1 and TRBJ1-2; D gene ambiguous. V was cut by 1 base and J by 0 bases, with 4 bases left in between. The CDR3 runs to 13 residues. Germline CDR1 reads SGHRS; CDR2 reads YFSETQ. CDR3 bases: TGCGCCAGCAGCTTGACAGCTAACTATGGCTACACCTTC. Protein sequence: CASSLTANYGYTF.

This chain links TRBV4-1 with TRBJ1-5, with D possibly matching TRBD1 (5 bases). The CDR3 length is 13 residues. The V and J ends lost 1 base and 6 bases respectively, with 7 bases between them. Germline V gene sequence: CDR1 MGHRA, CDR2 YSYEKL. The chain's CDR3 is CASSQAQVQPQHF. CDR3 nucleotide sequence: TGCGCCAGCAGCCAAGCACAGGTTCAGCCCCAGCATTTT.

The chain carries TRBV6-5 and TRBJ2-1, with TRBD2 matching 7 bases. J gave up 8 bases and V 1 base, and 8 bases lay outside the gene matches. Per germline, CDR1 MNHEY and CDR2 SVGAGI. There are 15 residues in the CDR3. The CDR3 coding sequence is TGTGCCAGCAGTTACTGGCGGGAGTTACCCGATGAGCAGTTCTTC. As protein: CASSYWRELPDEQFF.

The sample holds one count of this clone. The chain has TRBV4-1 and TRBJ2-7; D perhaps matches TRBD1 (7 bases). Looked up from germline, CDR1 is MGHRA and CDR2 is YSYEKL. V was clipped by 6 bases and J by 1 base, with 16 bases between them. The CDR3 loop spans 15 amino acids. Here the CDR3 DNA reads TGCGCCAGCAGGAACTTCGCGGGACAGTCCTACGAGCAGTACTTC. Its protein product is CASRNFAGQSYEQYF.

The chain recombines TRBV19 with TRBJ1-3, with 7 bases identical to TRBD1. The CDR3 spans 17 residues. V lost 5 bases and J lost 0; bases outside the gene matches: 10. Germline V gene lookup returns CDR1 LNHDA and CDR2 SQIVND (reference sequence). The CDR3 DNA follows: TGTGCCAGTAGTTTGGGACAGTTTCTCTACTCTGGAAACACCATATATTTT. Amino acids: CASSLGQFLYSGNTIYF. The variable domain in full, with the rest retrieved from reference TRBV19 and TRBJ1-3, is DGGITQSPKYLFRKEGQNVTLSCEQNLNHDAMYWYRQDPGQGLRLIYYSQIVNDFQKGDIAEGYSVSREKKESFPLTVTSAQKNPTAFYLCASSLGQFLYSGNTIYFGEGSWLTVV.

The chain recombines TRBV9 with TRBJ2-4, with 7 bases aligning to TRBD1. V shed 1 base and J 6 bases; nucleotides not matched to a gene: 7. The CDR3 runs 15 residues. Germline values: CDR1 SGDLS, CDR2 YYNGEE. CDR3 loop: CASSVTRDRLNIQYF. CDR3 DNA: TGTGCCAGCAGCGTAACCCGGGACAGACTAAACATTCAGTACTTC.

The rearrangement joins TRBV7-2 to TRBJ2-7, with 9 bases identical to TRBD1. From germline, CDR1 is SGHTA and CDR2 FQGNSA. V dropped 4 bases and J dropped 1; count of bases not matched to a gene: 11. This CDR3 region has 17 residues. DNA for the CDR3: TGTGCCAGCAGCTCTCCGGGACAGGGCTCGGGGTCCTACGAGCAGTACTTC. Translated, it gives CASSSPGQGSGSYEQYF.

The chain employs TRBV7-9 and TRBJ2-1, with 7 bases matching TRBD2. This CDR3 is 15 amino acids long. CDR1 is SEHNR and CDR2 is FQNEAQ in the germline V gene (reference sequence). Trimming took 5 bases from V and 3 from J; bases not matched to a gene: 7. This chain's CDR3 is CASSPASGYYNEQFF. The CDR3 DNA follows: TGTGCCAGCAGCCCCGCTAGCGGATACTACAATGAGCAGTTCTTC.

CDR3 protein: CATSRDYGDRGGTNEKLFF. CDR3 sequence (DNA): TGTGCCACCAGCAGAGATTACGGGGACAGGGGTGGCACTAATGAAAAACTGTTTTTT. V is TRBV15 and J is TRBJ1-4; 10 bases are shared with TRBD1. The J segment lost 2 bases and the V segment lost 0 bases, leaving 9 bases of the junction unmatched. The CDR3 consists of 19 residues. Germline CDR1 is LNHNV and CDR2 is YYDKDF (reference sequence).

This CDR3 is CASSGPLELAGRETQYF. Written as DNA, the CDR3 is TGTGCCAGCAGCGGCCCCCTGGAACTAGCGGGGAGGGAGACCCAGTACTTC. The chain employs TRBV9 and TRBJ2-5; TRBD2 matches at 10 bases. CDR3 length equals 17 residues. The trim removed 3 bases at V and 5 bases at J, leaving 13 bases unmatched. Germline loops: CDR1 SGDLS, CDR2 YYNGEE.

The rearrangement links TRBV18 to TRBJ1-2; 9 positions match TRBD1. Per the germline V gene, CDR1 is KGHSH and CDR2 is LQKENI. CDR3 length: 17 amino acids. The ends lost 1 base at V and 0 bases at J; junction bases unmatched: 6. The CDR3 bases are TGTGCCAGCTCACCACAGGGACAGGGACCAGCTAACTATGGCTACACCTTC. This encodes CASSPQGQGPANYGYTF.

The chain uses TRBV7-2 and TRBJ2-2; D gene ambiguous. The CDR3 sequence is 15 residues long. Trimming removed 2 bases from V and 5 bases from J, with 12 bases in between. Per germline, CDR1 SGHTA and CDR2 FQGNSA. DNA for the CDR3: TGTGCCAGCAGCTTAACAACCTCCGGGACCGGGGAGCTGTTTTTT. Residues: CASSLTTSGTGELFF.

This chain joins TRBV5-1 and TRBJ1-1; D possibly corresponds to TRBD1 (6 bases). The ends were cut back, 3 bases at V and 0 bases at J, with 15 bases in the middle. CDR1 is SGHRS and CDR2 is YFSETQ in the germline V gene. The CDR3 has 16 amino acids. CDR3 DNA sequence: TGCGCCAGCAGCTCCACATTCACAGGGATGAACACTGAAGCTTTCTTT. Translation gives CASSSTFTGMNTEAFF.

The chain carries TRBV5-1 and TRBJ2-1; D gene unclear. V was shortened by 2 bases and J by 5 bases, with 8 bases between the two germline ends. Germline CDR1 and CDR2: SGHRS and YFSETQ. This CDR3 spans 13 amino acids. In DNA, the CDR3 is TGCGCCAGCAGCTTCCTGTCCCACAATGAGCAGTTCTTC. It translates to CASSFLSHNEQFF.

This clone was detected only once. This chain connects TRBV6-6 to TRBJ1-2; TRBD1 agrees at 7 bases. The CDR3 contains 15 residues. J gave up 2 bases and V 6 bases, and 9 bases lay outside the gene matches. The germline V gene has CDR1 MNHNY and CDR2 SVGAGI (reference sequence). The CDR3 DNA reads as TGTGCCAGCAGCCTTGACAGGGCCCTAAACTATGGCTACACCTTC. It specifies CASSLDRALNYGYTF.

A single count supports this clone. The gene calls are TRBV19 and TRBJ1-5; D perhaps matches TRBD1 (5 bases). This CDR3 comprises 14 residues. V lost 1 base and J lost 4, with 8 bases in between. The germline V gene encodes CDR1 LNHDA and CDR2 SQIVND (reference sequence). The CDR3 DNA sequence: TGTGCCAGTAGTATAGTAACAGGTAATCAGCCCCAGCATTTT. Translation gives CASSIVTGNQPQHF.

This clone was seen only a few times. The chain carries TRBV30 and TRBJ1-3; D unclear. The CDR3 contains 17 residues. The germline V gene encodes CDR1 GTSNPN and CDR2 SVGIG (reference sequence). Trimming removed 2 bases from V and 2 bases from J, with 19 bases in between. CDR3 sequence: CAWSLRVVGLAGNTIYF. The CDR3 nucleotides read TGTGCCTGGAGTCTCCGCGTTGTAGGGCTTGCTGGAAACACCATATATTTT.

The chain is built from TRBV4-1 and TRBJ2-1; D is uncertain. Trimming removed 0 bases at V and 1 base at J, with 4 bases between. The germline CDR1 and CDR2 sequences are MGHRA and YSYEKL. CDR3 length: 14 residues. CDR3 residues: CASSQEASYNEQFF. As DNA, the CDR3 is TGCGCCAGCAGCCAAGAGGCGTCCTACAATGAGCAGTTCTTC.

The chain couples TRBV5-6 to TRBJ1-1, with D hard to call. The CDR3 runs 12 residues. CDR1 and CDR2 from the germline V gene are SGHDT and YYEEEE. V lost 4 bases, J lost 7 bases, and 11 bases lay in between. CDR3 protein: CASSLGIIEAFF. For the CDR3, the DNA is TGTGCCAGCAGCCTCGGAATTATTGAAGCTTTCTTT.

V and J are TRBV11-2 and TRBJ2-1, with D hard to call. The ends were cut back, 1 base at V and 5 bases at J, with 6 bases in the middle. Germline V gene lookup returns CDR1 SGHAT and CDR2 FQNNGV. The CDR3 totals 13 residues. The CDR3 sequence is CASSLGLNNEQFF. The CDR3 bases are TGTGCCAGCAGCTTAGGCCTAAACAATGAGCAGTTCTTC.

The gene calls are TRBV10-3 and TRBJ2-3; D is ambiguous. In germline, CDR1 is ENHRY, CDR2 SYGVKD. The ends were cut back, 1 base at V and 6 bases at J, with 5 bases in the middle. The CDR3 spans 12 residues. The CDR3: CAISEYRDTQYF. CDR3 bases: TGTGCCATCAGTGAGTATCGGGATACGCAGTATTTT.